These 2 T cell receptor beta chains originate from one sample sequenced in a study of blood T cell repertoires in COVID-19. Clones were read by immunoSEQ multiplex PCR, and TCRdb kept only the in-frame ones, dropping some. This sample has around 250,000 clones, with around 93% found just once. The source material was PBMCs or T cells enriched from blood (not recorded which). The origin of the receptors is a human donor in a cohort exposed to, infected with or recovered from COVID-19 (not recorded which). The donor label of this sample is uncertain.

The chain recombines TRBV7-9 with TRBJ1-2; 7 nucleotides line up with TRBD1. The CDR3 length is 15 residues. With V trimmed by 7 bases and J by 3 bases, 11 bases remained unmatched. Germline V gene lookup returns CDR1 SEHNR and CDR2 FQNEAQ (reference sequence). The chain's CDR3 is CASTPRGSGDYGYTF. The CDR3, as DNA: TGTGCCAGCACCCCCAGGGGGTCAGGAGACTATGGCTACACCTTC.

This clone appeared once. The V call is TRBV2, the J call TRBJ1-2; D might be TRBD1 (5 bases). In germline, CDR1 is SNHLY, CDR2 FYNNEI. V was clipped by 7 bases and J by 0 bases, with 15 bases between them. There are 15 residues in the CDR3. CDR3 in amino acids: CASTYSLTANYGYTF. CDR3 DNA sequence: TGTGCCAGCACATACTCTCTGACAGCTAACTATGGCTACACCTTC.